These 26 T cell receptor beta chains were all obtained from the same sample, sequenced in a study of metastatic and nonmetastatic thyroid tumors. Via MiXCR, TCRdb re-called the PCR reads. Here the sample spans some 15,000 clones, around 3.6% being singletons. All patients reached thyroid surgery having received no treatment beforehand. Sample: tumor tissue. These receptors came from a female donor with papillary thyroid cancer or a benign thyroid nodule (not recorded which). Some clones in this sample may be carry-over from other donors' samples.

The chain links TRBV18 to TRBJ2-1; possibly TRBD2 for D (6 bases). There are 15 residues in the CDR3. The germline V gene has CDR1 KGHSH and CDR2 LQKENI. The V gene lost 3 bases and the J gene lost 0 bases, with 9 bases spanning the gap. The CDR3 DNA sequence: TGTGCCAGCTCACCCGACGGGAGCTCCTACAATGAGCAGTTCTTC. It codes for CASSPDGSSYNEQFF. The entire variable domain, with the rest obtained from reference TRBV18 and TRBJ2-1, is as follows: NAGVMQNPRHLVRRRGQEARLRCSPMKGHSHVYWYRQLPEEGLKFMVYLQKENIIDESGMPKERFSAEFPKEGPSILRIQQVVRGDSAAYFCASSPDGSSYNEQFFGPGTRLTVL.

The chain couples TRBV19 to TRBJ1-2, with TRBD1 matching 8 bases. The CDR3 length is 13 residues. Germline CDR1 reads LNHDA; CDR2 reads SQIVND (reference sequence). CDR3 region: CGKTGGVGYGYTF. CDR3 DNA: TGTGGGAAAACAGGGGGGGTTGGCTATGGCTACACCTTC.

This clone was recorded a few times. The CDR3 here is CASSTQAGTEAFF. The CDR3 nucleotides are TGTGCCAGCAGTACCCAAGCGGGCACTGAAGCTTTCTTT. The rearrangement links TRBV12-3 or TRBV12-4 to TRBJ1-1; D not certain. This CDR3 has 13 amino acids. The V end lost 5 bases, the J end lost 4 bases, and 11 bases lay between the germline ends.

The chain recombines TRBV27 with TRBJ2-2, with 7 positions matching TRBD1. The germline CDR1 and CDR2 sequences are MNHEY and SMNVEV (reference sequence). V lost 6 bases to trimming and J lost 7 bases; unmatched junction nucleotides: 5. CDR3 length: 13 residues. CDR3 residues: CASRTGTGGELFF. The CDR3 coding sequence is TGTGCCAGCAGGACAGGGACGGGCGGGGAGCTGTTTTTT.

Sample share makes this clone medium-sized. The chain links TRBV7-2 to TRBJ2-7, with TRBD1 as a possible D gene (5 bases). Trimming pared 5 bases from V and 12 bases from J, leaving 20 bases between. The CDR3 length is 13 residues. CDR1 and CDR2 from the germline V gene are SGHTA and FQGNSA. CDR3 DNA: TGTGCCAGCAGCACGTATGGGGCTCACTTTTGGTACTTC. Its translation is CASSTYGAHFWYF. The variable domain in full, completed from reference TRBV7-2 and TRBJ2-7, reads GAGVSQSPSNKVTEKGKDVELRCDPISGHTALYWYRQSLGQGLEFLIYFQGNSAPDKSGLPSDRFSAERTGGSVSTLTIQRTQQEDSAVYLCASSTYGAHFWYFGPGTRLTVT.

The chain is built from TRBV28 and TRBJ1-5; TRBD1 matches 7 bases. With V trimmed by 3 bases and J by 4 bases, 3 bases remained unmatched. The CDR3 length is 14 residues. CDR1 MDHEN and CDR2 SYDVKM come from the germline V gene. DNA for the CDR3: TGTGCCAGCAGTTTTGGGACAGCAAATCAGCCCCAGCATTTT. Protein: CASSFGTANQPQHF.

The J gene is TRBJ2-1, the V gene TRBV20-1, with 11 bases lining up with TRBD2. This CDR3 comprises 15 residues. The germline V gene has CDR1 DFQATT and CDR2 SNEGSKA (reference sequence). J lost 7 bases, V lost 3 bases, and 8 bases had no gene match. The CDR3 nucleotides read TGCAGTGCTAGGGTACTAGCGGGAGATGGTAATGAGCAGTTCTTC. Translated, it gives CSARVLAGDGNEQFF.

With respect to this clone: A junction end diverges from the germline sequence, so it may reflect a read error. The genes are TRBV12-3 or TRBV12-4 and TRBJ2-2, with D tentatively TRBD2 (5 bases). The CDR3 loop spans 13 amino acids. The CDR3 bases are TGTGCCAGCACCCAAAGGCAAACCGGGGAGCTATTTTTT. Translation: CASTQRQTGELFF.

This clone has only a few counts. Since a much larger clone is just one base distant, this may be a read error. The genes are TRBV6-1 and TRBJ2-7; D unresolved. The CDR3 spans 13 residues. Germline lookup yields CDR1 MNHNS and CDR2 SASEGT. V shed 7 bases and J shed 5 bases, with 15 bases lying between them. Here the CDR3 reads CASIVTDLNEQYF. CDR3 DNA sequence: TGTGCCAGCATCGTGACCGACTTGAACGAGCAGTACTTC.

CDR3 bases: TGCAGCGTAAAAACTAGCACAGATACGCAGTATTTT. Translation gives CSVKTSTDTQYF. V gene TRBV29-1 combines with J gene TRBJ2-3; D unclear. The CDR3 length is 12 residues. Trimming took off 6 bases at V and 0 bases at J, with 7 bases between the two ends. Germline assignment: CDR1 SQVTM and CDR2 ANQGSEA.

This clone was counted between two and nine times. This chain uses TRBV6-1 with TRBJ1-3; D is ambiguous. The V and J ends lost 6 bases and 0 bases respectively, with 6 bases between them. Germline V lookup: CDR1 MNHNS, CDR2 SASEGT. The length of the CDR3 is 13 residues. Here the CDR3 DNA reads TGTGCCAGCAGGGCCAACTCTGGAAACACCATATATTTT. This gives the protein CASRANSGNTIYF.

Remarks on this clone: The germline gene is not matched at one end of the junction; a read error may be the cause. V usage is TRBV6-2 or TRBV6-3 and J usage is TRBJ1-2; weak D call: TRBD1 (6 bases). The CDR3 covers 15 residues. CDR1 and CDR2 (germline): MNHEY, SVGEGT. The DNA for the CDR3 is TGTGCCAGCAGTGTTGGGTTGGAGGGGGTCGGTGGCCACACCTTC. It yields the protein CASSVGLEGVGGHTF.

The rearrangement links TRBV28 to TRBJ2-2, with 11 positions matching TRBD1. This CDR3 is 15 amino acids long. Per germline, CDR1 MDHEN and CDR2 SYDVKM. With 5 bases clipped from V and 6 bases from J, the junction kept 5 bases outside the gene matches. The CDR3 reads CASSTGQGAAGELFF. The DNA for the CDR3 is TGTGCCAGCAGTACTGGACAGGGGGCAGCCGGGGAGCTGTTTTTT.

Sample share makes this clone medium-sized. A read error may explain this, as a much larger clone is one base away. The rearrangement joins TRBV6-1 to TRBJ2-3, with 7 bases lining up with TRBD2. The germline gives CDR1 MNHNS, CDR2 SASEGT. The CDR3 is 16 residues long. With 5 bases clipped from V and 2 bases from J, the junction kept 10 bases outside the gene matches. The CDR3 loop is CASSFPRGLVTDTQYF. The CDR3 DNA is TGTGCCAGCAGTTTCCCTAGAGGACTAGTCACAGATACGCAGTATTTT.

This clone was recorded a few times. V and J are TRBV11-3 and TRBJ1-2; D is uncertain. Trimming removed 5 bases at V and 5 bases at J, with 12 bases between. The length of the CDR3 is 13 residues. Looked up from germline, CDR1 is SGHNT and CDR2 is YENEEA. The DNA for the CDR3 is TGTGCCAGCAGCCACCAAACCGGGTATGGCTACACCTTC. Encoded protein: CASSHQTGYGYTF.

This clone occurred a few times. CDR3 bases: TGTGCCAGCAGTCGCCAGGGTTACAATGAGCAGTTCTTC. Translating it yields CASSRQGYNEQFF. This chain links TRBV6-6 with TRBJ2-1, with D possibly being TRBD1 (5 bases). The CDR3 runs to 13 residues. From germline, CDR1 is MNHNY and CDR2 SVGAGI (reference sequence). Trimming cost V 5 bases and J 4 bases, with 9 bases left between them.

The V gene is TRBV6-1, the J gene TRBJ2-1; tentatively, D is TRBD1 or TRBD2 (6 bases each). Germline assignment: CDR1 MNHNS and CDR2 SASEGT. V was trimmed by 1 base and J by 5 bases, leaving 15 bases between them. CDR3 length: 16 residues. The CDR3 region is CASSEEAWGADNEQFF. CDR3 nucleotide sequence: TGTGCCAGCAGTGAAGAAGCTTGGGGGGCCGACAATGAGCAGTTCTTC.

CDR3 region: CASSYGSSGGLETQYF. The CDR3 region has the DNA TGTGCCAGCAGTTACGGTAGTAGCGGGGGGTTAGAGACCCAGTACTTC. The V gene is TRBV6-2 or TRBV6-3, the J gene TRBJ2-5; 10 bases align to TRBD2. CDR3 length: 16 amino acids. Trimming at V came to 2 bases and at J to 4 bases, leaving 7 bases not matched to a gene. CDR1 is MNHEY, CDR2 SVGEGT, per germline.

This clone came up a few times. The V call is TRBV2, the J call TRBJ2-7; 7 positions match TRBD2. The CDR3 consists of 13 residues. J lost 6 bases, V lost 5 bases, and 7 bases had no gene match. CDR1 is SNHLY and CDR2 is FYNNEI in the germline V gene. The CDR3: CASSTRLAGEQYF. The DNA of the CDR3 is TGTGCCAGCAGTACCCGACTAGCCGGCGAGCAGTACTTC.

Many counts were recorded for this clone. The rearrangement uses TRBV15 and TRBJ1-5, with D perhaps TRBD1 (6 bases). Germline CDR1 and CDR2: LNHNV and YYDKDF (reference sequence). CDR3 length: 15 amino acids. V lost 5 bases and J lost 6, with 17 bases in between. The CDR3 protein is CATSERPGGAQPQHF. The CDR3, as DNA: TGTGCCACCAGCGAGAGACCTGGGGGGGCTCAGCCCCAGCATTTT.

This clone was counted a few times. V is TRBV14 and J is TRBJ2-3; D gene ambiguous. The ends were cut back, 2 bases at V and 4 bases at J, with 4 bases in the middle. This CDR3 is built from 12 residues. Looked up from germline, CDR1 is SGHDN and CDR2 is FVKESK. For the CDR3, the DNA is TGTGCCAGCAGCCAACTAGCAGATACGCAGTATTTT. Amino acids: CASSQLADTQYF.

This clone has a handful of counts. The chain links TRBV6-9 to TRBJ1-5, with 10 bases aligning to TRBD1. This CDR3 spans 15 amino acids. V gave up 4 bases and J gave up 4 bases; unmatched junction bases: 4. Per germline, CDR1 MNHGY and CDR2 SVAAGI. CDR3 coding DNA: TGTGCCAGCAGTTCGGGGACAGGGGCAAATCAGCCCCAGCATTTT. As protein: CASSSGTGANQPQHF.

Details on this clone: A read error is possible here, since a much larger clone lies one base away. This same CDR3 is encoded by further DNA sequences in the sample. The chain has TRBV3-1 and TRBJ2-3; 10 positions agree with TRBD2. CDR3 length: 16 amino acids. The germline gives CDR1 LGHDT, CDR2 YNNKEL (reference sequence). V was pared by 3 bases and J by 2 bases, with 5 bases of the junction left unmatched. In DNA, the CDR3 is TGTGCCAGCAGCCAGAGGACTAGCGGTTCCACAGATACGCAGTATTTT. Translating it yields CASSQRTSGSTDTQYF.

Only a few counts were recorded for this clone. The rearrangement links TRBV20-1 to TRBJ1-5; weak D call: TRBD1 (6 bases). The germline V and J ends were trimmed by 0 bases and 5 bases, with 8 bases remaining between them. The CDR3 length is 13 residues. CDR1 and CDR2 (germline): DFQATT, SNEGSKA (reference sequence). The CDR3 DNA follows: TGCAGTGCTAGAGAGGACAGTTATCAGCCCCAGCATTTT. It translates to CSAREDSYQPQHF.

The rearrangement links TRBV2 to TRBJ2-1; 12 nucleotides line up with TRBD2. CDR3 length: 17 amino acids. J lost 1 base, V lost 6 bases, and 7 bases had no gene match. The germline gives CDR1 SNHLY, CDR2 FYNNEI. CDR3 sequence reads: CASRERLAGESYNEQFF. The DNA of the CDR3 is TGTGCCAGCAGGGAAAGACTAGCGGGGGAATCCTACAATGAGCAGTTCTTC.

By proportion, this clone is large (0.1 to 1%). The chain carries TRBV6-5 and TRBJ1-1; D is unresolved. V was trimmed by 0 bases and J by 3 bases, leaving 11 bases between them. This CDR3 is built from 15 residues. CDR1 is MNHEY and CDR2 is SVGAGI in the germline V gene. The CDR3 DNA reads TGTGCCAGCAGTTACTCGAAGCAGCCCCACACTGAAGCTTTCTTT. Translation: CASSYSKQPHTEAFF.